Sequencing of this TCR beta chain was carried out in a study of shared clonotypes between healthy human individuals. Broader study findings: Rarefaction revealed incomplete sorted-subset sequencing despite large depth. Clonotype sharing among donors was expected to depend on sequencing depth. Non-shared clonotypes showed lower generation probabilities than clonotypes common to all four donors.

CDR1 and CDR2 (germline): LNHNV, YYDKDF (reference sequence). V lost 6 bases and J lost 0, with 11 bases in between. This CDR3 is 14 amino acids long. With respect to this clone: Its antigen remains unknown.

Evenly divided among several immunoSEQ plates was the genomic DNA of each subset. Sequenced by immunoSEQ multiplex PCR; TCRdb stores in-frame clones only, minus some. The sample shows approximately 2,300,000 clones, 92% of them seen only once. The TCR comes from a man aged 18 to 35 in good health. Some clones in this sample may be carry-over from other donors' samples. The source material was naive CD4+ T cells from PBMCs. As to subset: CD45RA+ positively selected. The rearrangement joins TRBV15 to TRBJ2-5; TRBD1 might be the D (6 bases). Here the CDR3 reads CATRMGTNQETQYF. The DNA of the CDR3 is TGTGCCACCAGAATGGGGACAAACCAAGAGACCCAGTACTTC.